This T cell receptor beta chain was retrieved from a study of blood T cell repertoires in COVID-19 (dated by TCRdb to 2019 to 2021). Some background on the complete study: Collaborator samples came from the United States, Italy and Spain and covered acute and convalescent phases of COVID-19. The prospective study material was composed of cDNA or gDNA derived from T cells, B-cell-depleted T cells, or PBMCs. Subjects who had been exposed to COVID-19, were actively infected with it, or had recovered from it provided the deeply sampled blood TCRbeta repertoires that made up the dataset. The repertoires were released in a freely available public database meant as a resource for research on the immune response to SARS-CoV-2. Samples came from the ongoing ImmuneRACE study (first 160 participants) plus 1,254 subjects from 6 global collaborators. A de-identified subject ID, COVID-19 status, age in years and sex were almost always included in the sample metadata. Where available, HLA class I and class II types were obtained from metadata supplied by the sample provider rather than from assay-based typing. What the work shows at the level of the full study, not this receptor alone: Clinical and demographic metadata were provided uncurated, with the amount varying by source and participant.

In the prospective study, participants were about 18 to 100 years old, resided in fewer than 25 geographic areas of the United States, and were enrolled through a virtual design. Cohort assignment in the prospective study relied on participant-reported clinical history from a screening survey and a study questionnaire. Exposed participants had been in contact with someone with a PCR-confirmed or clinician-diagnosed COVID-19 case within 2 weeks of study entry. In the prospective study, whole blood, serum and a nasopharyngeal or oropharyngeal swab were collected from each participant by mobile phlebotomists. Over an approximately 2-month period, participants in the prospective study had the option of providing additional blood draws and questionnaires. Blood samples from the prospective study were shipped frozen or at room temperature prior to DNA extraction. TCRbeta CDR3 regions were amplified from genomic DNA using the immunoSEQ Assay, a bias-controlled multiplex PCR. Concerning the study's data processing: Nucleated cell counts per sample were estimated from amplification of reference gene primers within the assay. To quantify the absolute abundance of each unique TCRbeta CDR3 rearrangement, sequence reads were collapsed and filtered. For each sample, productive Simpson clonality was calculated as the square root of Simpson's diversity index across productive rearrangements. In TCRdb, the immuneACCESS table is reduced to in-frame sequences with V and J assigned. These tables do not hold every clone; where another copy was compared, an unresolved V gene accounts for under half, and the others remain unexplained. That table gives V, J and clone size, and the DNA gave D and trimming. The sample table lists fewer than 350,000 clones, around 85% of them with a count of one. In total, the top ten clones hold 1.5% to 2% of the sample.

From the germline V gene, CDR1 is ENHRY and CDR2 is SYGVKD. V has 3 bases trimmed and J has 4 bases trimmed; junction bases matching no gene number 3. The CDR3 covers 16 residues, taking in both the cysteine and the phenylalanine. The retained sequence is limited to the CDR3, 48 bases, with the frame set at the first base. Note on this clone: This clone's antigen is unknown. The sample holds no much larger clone one base away, and base qualities are not on file.

In this chain, TRBV10-3 is recombined with TRBJ2-1; TRBD2 aligns with 13 central bases. The clonotype comes from a woman in her twenties or thirties who had been exposed to COVID-19. The sequenced material came from PBMCs or T cells enriched from blood (not recorded which). The CDR3 reads CAISDRTSGGYNEQFF. The DNA sequence is TGTGCCATCAGTGACCGGACTAGCGGGGGTTACAATGAGCAGTTCTTC.